This T cell receptor (beta chain) was captured by sequencing in a study of identifying expanded T cells in peripheral blood. The method was immunoSEQ multiplex PCR; TCRdb's version includes in-frame clones alone and lacks a portion of them. There are 60,000 to 80,000 clones in the sample; 75% to 90% occur only once, and roughly 3.5% lies in the top ten. Germline loops: CDR1 SNHLY, CDR2 FYNNEI. The length of the CDR3 is 14 residues. The J segment lost 2 bases and the V segment lost 7 bases, leaving 7 bases of the junction unmatched. The rearrangement links TRBV2 to TRBJ1-1, with 7 bases aligning to TRBD1. Sequencing used blood. The receptor comes from a person aged 18 to 75 in good health. In nucleotides, the CDR3 is TGTGCCAGCACCGCCGGACAGGATAACACTGAAGCTTTCTTT. The encoded protein is CASTAGQDNTEAFF.